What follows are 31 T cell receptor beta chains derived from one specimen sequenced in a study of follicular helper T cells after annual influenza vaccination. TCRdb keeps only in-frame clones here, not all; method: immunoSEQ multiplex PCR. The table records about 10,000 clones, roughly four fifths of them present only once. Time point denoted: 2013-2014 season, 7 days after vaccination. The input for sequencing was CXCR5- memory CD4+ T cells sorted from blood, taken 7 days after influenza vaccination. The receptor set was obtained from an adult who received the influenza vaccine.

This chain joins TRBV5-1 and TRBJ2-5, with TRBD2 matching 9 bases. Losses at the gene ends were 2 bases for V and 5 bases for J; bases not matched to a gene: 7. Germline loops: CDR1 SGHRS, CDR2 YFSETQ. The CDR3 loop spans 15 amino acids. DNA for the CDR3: TGCGCCAGCAGCTTTGTGCGGGGGGGCCCGGAGACCCAGTACTTC. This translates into CASSFVRGGPETQYF.

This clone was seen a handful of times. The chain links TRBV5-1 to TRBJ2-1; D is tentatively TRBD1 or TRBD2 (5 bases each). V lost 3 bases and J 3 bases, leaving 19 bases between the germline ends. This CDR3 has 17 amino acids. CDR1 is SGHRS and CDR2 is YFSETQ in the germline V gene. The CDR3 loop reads CASSSSPRDGNYNEQFF. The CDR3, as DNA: TGCGCCAGCAGCTCGTCCCCGAGGGACGGTAACTACAATGAGCAGTTCTTC.

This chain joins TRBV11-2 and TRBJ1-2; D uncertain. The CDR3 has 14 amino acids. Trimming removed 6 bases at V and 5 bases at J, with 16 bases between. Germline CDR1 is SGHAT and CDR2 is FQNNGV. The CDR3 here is CASSSETPLYGYTF. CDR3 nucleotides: TGTGCCAGCAGTTCTGAAACACCGCTTTATGGCTACACCTTC.

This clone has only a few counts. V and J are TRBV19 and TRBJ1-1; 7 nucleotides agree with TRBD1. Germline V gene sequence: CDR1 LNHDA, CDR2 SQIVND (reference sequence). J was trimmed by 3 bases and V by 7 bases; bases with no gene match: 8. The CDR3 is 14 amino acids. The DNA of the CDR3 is TGTGCCAGTATCAGGGGGGGGCCACACACTGAAGCTTTCTTT. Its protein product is CASIRGGPHTEAFF. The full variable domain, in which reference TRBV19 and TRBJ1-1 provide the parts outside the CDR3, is DGGITQSPKYLFRKEGQNVTLSCEQNLNHDAMYWYRQDPGQGLRLIYYSQIVNDFQKGDIAEGYSVSREKKESFPLTVTSAQKNPTAFYLCASIRGGPHTEAFFGQGTRLTVV.

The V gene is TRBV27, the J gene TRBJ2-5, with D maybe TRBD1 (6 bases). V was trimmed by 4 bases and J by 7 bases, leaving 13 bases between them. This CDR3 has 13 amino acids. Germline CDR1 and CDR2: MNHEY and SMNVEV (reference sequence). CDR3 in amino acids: CASSWTAQGTQYF. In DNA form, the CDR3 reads TGTGCCAGCAGTTGGACAGCCCAGGGGACCCAGTACTTC.

DNA of the CDR3: TGTGCCAGCAGCTTAGGGGGGGGTTCAGATACGCAGTATTTT. Its protein is CASSLGGGSDTQYF. This chain connects TRBV7-2 to TRBJ2-3, with 7 bases lining up with TRBD2. The CDR3 contains 14 residues. With 1 base clipped from V and 4 bases from J, the junction kept 2 bases outside the gene matches. Germline-derived CDR1 and CDR2 are SGHTA and FQGNSA.

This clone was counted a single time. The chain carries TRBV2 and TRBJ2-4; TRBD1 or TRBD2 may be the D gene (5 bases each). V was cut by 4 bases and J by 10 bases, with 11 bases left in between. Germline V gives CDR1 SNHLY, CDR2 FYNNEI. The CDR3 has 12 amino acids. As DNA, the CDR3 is TGTGCCAGCAGTGCTGGGGGTATAATTCAGTACTTC. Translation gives CASSAGGIIQYF.

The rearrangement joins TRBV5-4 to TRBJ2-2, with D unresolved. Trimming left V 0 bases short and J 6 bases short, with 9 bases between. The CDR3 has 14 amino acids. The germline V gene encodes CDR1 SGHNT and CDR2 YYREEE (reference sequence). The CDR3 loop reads CASSLVGSPGELFF. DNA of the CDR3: TGTGCCAGCAGCTTGGTGGGGTCCCCCGGGGAGCTGTTTTTT.

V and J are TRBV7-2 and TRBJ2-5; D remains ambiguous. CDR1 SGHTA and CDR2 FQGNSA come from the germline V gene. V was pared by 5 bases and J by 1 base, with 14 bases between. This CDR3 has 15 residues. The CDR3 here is CASSLKIGPQETQYF. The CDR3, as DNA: TGTGCCAGCAGCCTAAAAATTGGCCCCCAAGAGACCCAGTACTTC.

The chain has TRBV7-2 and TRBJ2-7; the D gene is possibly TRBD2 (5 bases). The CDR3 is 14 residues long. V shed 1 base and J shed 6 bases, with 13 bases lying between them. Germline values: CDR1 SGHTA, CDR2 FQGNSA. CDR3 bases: TGTGCCAGCAGCTTAGGGTCGGGGAAAAGCGAGCAGTACTTC. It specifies CASSLGSGKSEQYF.

The CDR3 sequence is CASSRDRGRGEKLFF. CDR3 coding DNA: TGCGCCAGCAGCCGGGACAGGGGGCGCGGTGAAAAACTGTTTTTT. This sequence joins TRBV5-1 and TRBJ1-4; 12 bases are shared with TRBD1. Germline CDR1 SGHRS, CDR2 YFSETQ. The CDR3 is 15 amino acids. Trimming took 4 bases from V and 7 from J; bases not matched to a gene: 5.

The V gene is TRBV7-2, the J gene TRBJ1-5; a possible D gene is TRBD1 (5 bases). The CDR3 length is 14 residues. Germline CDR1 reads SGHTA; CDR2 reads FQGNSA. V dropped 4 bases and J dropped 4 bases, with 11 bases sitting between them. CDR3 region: CASSSWDGNQPQHF. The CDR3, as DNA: TGTGCCAGCAGCTCTTGGGACGGAAATCAGCCCCAGCATTTT.

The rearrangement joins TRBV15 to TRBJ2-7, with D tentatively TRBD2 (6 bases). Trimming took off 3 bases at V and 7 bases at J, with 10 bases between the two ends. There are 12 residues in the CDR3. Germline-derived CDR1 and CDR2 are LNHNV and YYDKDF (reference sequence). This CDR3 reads CATSRIGREQYF. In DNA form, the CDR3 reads TGTGCCACCAGCAGGATTGGGAGGGAGCAGTACTTC.

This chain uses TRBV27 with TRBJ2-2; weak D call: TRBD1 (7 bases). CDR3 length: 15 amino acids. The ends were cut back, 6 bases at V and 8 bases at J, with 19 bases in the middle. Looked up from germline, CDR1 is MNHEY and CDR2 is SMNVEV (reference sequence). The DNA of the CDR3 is TGTGCCAGCAGGCCAACGACAGGGAGGAGAGGGGAGCTGTTTTTT. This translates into CASRPTTGRRGELFF.

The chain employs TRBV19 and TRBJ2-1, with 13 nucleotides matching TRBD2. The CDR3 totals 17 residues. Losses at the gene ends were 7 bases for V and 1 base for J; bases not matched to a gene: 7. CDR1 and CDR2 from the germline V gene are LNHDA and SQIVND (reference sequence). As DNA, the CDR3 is TGTGCCAGTAAGCCGGGACTAGCGGGGTCTTCCTACAATGAGCAGTTCTTC. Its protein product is CASKPGLAGSSYNEQFF.

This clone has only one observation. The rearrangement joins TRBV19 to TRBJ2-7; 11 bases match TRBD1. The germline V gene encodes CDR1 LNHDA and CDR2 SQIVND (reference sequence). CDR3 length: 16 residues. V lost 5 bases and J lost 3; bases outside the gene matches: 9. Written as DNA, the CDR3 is TGTGCCAGTAGTGCCTCGGGACAGGGGGACGGCTACGAGCAGTACTTC. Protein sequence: CASSASGQGDGYEQYF.

Here the CDR3 reads CASSQEETGYWDEQYF. The CDR3 DNA follows: TGTGCCAGCAGCCAAGAAGAGACAGGGTATTGGGACGAGCAGTACTTC. The rearrangement links TRBV14 to TRBJ2-7; TRBD1 matches 7 bases. The junction had 10 bases not matched to a gene; V was cut back by 0 bases and J by 5 bases. This CDR3 region has 16 residues. Per germline, CDR1 SGHDN and CDR2 FVKESK.

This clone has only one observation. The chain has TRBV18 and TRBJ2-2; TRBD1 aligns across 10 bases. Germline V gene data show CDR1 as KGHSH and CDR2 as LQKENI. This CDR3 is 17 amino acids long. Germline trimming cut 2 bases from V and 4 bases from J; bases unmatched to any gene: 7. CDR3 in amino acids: CASSPATGGAGTGELFF. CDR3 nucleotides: TGTGCCAGCTCACCAGCGACAGGGGGCGCGGGCACCGGGGAGCTGTTTTTT.

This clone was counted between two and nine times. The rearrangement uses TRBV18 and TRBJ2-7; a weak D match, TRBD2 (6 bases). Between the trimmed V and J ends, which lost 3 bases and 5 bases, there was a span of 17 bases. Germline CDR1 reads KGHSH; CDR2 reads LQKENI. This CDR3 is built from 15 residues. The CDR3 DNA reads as TGTGCCAGCTCACCCCGGACCGGGAGTGGGAACGAGCAGTACTTC. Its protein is CASSPRTGSGNEQYF. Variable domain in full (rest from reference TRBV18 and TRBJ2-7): NAGVMQNPRHLVRRRGQEARLRCSPMKGHSHVYWYRQLPEEGLKFMVYLQKENIIDESGMPKERFSAEFPKEGPSILRIQQVVRGDSAAYFCASSPRTGSGNEQYFGPGTRLTVT.

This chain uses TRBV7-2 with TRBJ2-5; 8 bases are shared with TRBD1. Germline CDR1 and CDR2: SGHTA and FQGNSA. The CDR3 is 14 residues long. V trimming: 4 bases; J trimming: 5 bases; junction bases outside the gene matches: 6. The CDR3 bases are TGTGCCAGCAGCTCCCGGACAGGGTGGGAGACCCAGTACTTC. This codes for CASSSRTGWETQYF.

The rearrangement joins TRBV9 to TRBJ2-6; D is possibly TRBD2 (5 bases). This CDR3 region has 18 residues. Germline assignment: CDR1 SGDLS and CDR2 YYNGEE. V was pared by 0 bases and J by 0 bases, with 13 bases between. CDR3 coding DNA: TGTGCCAGCAGCGTAGAGGCCCCCGAGGGCTCTGGGGCCAACGTCCTGACTTTC. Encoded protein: CASSVEAPEGSGANVLTF.

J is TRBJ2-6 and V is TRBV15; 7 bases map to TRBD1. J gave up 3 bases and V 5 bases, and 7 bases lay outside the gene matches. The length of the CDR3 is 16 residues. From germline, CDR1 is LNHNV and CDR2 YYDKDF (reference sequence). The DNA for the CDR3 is TGTGCCACCAGCGACCGGGACAGACGTGGGGCCAACGTCCTGACTTTC. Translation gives CATSDRDRRGANVLTF.

CDR3 sequence (DNA): TGTGCCAGCAGCTCGGCAGGTCTCGACGAGCAGTACTTC. This codes for CASSSAGLDEQYF. The rearrangement joins TRBV7-9 to TRBJ2-7; D gene uncertain. The germline V and J ends were trimmed by 4 bases and 5 bases, with 12 bases remaining between them. There are 13 residues in the CDR3. Germline CDR1 reads SEHNR; CDR2 reads FQNEAQ (reference sequence).

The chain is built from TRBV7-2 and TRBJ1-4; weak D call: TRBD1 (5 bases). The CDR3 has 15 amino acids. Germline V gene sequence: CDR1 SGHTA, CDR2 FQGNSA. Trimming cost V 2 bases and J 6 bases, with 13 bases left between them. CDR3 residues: CASSLTGRWDEKLFF. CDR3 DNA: TGTGCCAGCAGCTTAACGGGACGTTGGGATGAAAAACTGTTTTTT.

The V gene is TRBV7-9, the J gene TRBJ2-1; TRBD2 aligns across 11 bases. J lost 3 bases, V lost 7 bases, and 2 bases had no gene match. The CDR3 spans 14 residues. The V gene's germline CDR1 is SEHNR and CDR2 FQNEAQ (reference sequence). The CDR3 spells CASILAGDYNEQFF. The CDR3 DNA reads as TGTGCCAGCATACTAGCGGGAGACTACAATGAGCAGTTCTTC.

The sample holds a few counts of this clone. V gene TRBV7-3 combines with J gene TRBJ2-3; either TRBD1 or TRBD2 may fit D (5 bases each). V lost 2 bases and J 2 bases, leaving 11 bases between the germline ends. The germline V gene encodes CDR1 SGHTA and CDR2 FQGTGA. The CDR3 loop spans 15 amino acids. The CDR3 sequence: CASSLEGTFTDTQYF. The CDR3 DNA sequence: TGTGCCAGCAGCTTAGAGGGGACCTTCACAGATACGCAGTATTTT.

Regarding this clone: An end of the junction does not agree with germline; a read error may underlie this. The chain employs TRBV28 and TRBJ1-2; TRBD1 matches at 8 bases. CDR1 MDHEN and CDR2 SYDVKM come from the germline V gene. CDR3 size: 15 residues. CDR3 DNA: TGTGCCAGCAGTTTAGGGGTCCAAAGGGACAGGTCATTACGCTTC. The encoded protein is CASSLGVQRDRSLRF.

For the CDR3, the DNA is TGTGCCAGCAGCCGGGGACAGATCTATGGCTACACCTTC. As protein: CASSRGQIYGYTF. V and J are TRBV7-8 and TRBJ1-2; 7 nucleotides agree with TRBD1. The CDR3 length is 13 residues. Trimming cost V 5 bases and J 4 bases; bases outside gene matches: 4. Per germline, CDR1 SGHVS and CDR2 FQNEAQ.

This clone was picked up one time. CDR3 DNA sequence: TGTGCCAGCTCACCCCGGGTCCGAACTGAAGCTTTCTTT. It codes for CASSPRVRTEAFF. The rearrangement uses TRBV18 and TRBJ1-1; D call uncertain. Trimming shortened V by 3 bases and J by 5 bases, and 10 bases separated the two germline ends. This CDR3 is built from 13 residues. The germline CDR1 and CDR2 sequences are KGHSH and LQKENI.

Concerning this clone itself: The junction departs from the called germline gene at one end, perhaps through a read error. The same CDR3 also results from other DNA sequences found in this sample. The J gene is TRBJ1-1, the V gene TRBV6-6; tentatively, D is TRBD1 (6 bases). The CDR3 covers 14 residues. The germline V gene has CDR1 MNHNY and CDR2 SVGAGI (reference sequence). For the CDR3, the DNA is TGTGCCAGCAGTTCACAGGGTATGAACACTGAAGCCTTCTTT. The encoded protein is CASSSQGMNTEAFF.

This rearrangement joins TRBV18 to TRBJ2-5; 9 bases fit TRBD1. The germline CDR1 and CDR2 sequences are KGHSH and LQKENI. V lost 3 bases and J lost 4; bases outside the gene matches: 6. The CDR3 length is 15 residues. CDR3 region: CASSPSGQGSETQYF. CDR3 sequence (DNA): TGTGCCAGCTCACCGTCGGGACAGGGTTCAGAGACCCAGTACTTC.